This record covers a single TCR beta chain. Its target is not known. These data belong to a study of OX40 agonist ivuxolimab in advanced cancers. Study overall: Of the participants, roughly 40% had some prior anti-PD-1, anti-PD-L1 or anti-CTLA-4 therapy, which was allowed. Study-wide results and caveats: Within 6 weeks, CD4+ and CD8+ blood T cells expanded clonally at 0.1 to 3.0 mg/kg.

Clones were read by immunoSEQ multiplex PCR, and TCRdb kept only the in-frame ones, dropping some. The sample consists of more than 55,000 clones, 65% to 80% of them appearing once. This receptor was obtained from an adult with an advanced solid tumor such as melanoma, head and neck, liver or kidney cancer. The source was CD4+ or CD8+ T cells sorted from blood, collected in a trial of the OX40 agonist ivuxolimab.

CDR3 coding DNA: TGTGCCAGCAGCTTGCAGGGTGGAAACACTGAAGCTTTCTTT. This sequence encodes CASSLQGGNTEAFF. The rearrangement uses TRBV5-6 and TRBJ1-1, with D perhaps matching TRBD1 (5 bases). CDR1 is SGHDT, CDR2 YYEEEE, per germline. CDR3 size: 14 residues. Trimming left V 1 base short and J 2 bases short, with 9 bases between.